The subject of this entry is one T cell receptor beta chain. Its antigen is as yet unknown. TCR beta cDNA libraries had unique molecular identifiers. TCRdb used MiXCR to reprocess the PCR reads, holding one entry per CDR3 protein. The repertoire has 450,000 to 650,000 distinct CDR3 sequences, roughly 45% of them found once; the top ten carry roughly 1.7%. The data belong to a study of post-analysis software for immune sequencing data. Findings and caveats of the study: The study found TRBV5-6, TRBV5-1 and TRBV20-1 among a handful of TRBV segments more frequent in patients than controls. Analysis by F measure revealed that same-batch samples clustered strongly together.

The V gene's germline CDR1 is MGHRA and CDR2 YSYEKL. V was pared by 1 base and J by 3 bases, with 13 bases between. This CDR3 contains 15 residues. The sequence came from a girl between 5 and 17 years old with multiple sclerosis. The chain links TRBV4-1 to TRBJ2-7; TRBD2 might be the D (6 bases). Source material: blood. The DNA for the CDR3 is TGCGCCAGCAGCCAAGTGGAGACTAGTAGCTACGAGCAGTACTTC. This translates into CASSQVETSSYEQYF.